The subject of this entry is one T cell receptor beta chain. Its antigen is currently not known. No clone much larger than this one lies a single base away; base qualities are absent. According to the germline V gene, CDR1 reads MGHRA and CDR2 reads YSYEKL. At the junction V is shortened by 2 bases and J by 3 bases, with 17 bases in between. The CDR3, cysteine through phenylalanine, is 16 amino acids long. Only the CDR3 part of the read is kept: 48 bases, read in frame from the first base. The data were obtained in a study of blood T cell repertoires in COVID-19 (TCRdb year 2020). Some background on the complete study: The collaborator samples originated in the United States, Italy and Spain and spanned the acute and convalescent phases of COVID-19. The prospective study material was composed of cDNA or gDNA derived from T cells, B-cell-depleted T cells, or PBMCs. The dataset comprised deeply sampled blood TCRbeta repertoires from subjects exposed to, actively infected with, or recovered from COVID-19. The repertoires were released in a freely available public database intended as a resource for research on the immune response to SARS-CoV-2. Samples came from the ongoing ImmuneRACE study (first 160 participants) plus 1,254 subjects from 6 global collaborators. The sample metadata nearly always contained a de-identified subject ID, COVID-19 status, age in years and sex. Where available, HLA class I and class II types were obtained from metadata supplied by the sample provider rather than from assay-based typing.

TCRbeta CDR3 regions were amplified from genomic DNA using the immunoSEQ Assay, a bias-controlled multiplex PCR. The paper's data handling went like this. The number of nucleated cells in each sample was estimated from the amplification of reference gene primers within the assay. To quantify the absolute abundance of each unique TCRbeta CDR3 rearrangement, sequence reads were collapsed and filtered. For each sample, productive Simpson clonality was calculated as the square root of Simpson's diversity index across productive rearrangements. Not all clones reach the TCRdb copy of this immuneACCESS table, which keeps in-frame sequences only. Checked studies attribute under half of the gap to unresolved V genes and leave the rest unexplained. The V and J calls and clone size were taken over from that table, and D and trimming were inferred from the DNA. This sample holds 250,000 to 350,000 clones; 87% were observed only once. The ten largest clones add up to about 2.5% of the sample.

The collaborating institutions used their own protocols to collect whole blood in K2EDTA tubes. Collaborator samples were shipped for TCRbeta analysis as frozen whole blood, isolated PBMCs, or DNA extracted from either sample type. The investigation overall reported the following: Clinical and demographic metadata were provided uncurated, with the amount varying by source and participant.

The sample taken for sequencing was peripheral blood. The receptor was derived from a man aged 18 to 29 with active or convalescent COVID-19. The chain is assembled from TRBV4-1 and TRBJ2-7; TRBD1 could be the D gene, as 5 bases match. The base sequence is TGCGCCAGCAGCCAACTCCACCAGGGTCTCTACTACGAGCAGTACTTC. The resulting protein is CASSQLHQGLYYEQYF.